The 30 T cell receptor beta chains below all came from one sample that was sequenced in a study of cytomegalovirus exposure and HLA in healthy donors. The primer mix had 60 Vbeta and 13 Jbeta primers. Profiling relied on immunoSEQ multiplex PCR, and the TCRdb table lists in-frame clones only, not all of them. Seen here are fewer than 45,000 clones, 90% observed once, and the top ten hold roughly 3%. The source material was PBMCs. These receptors all stem from a woman aged 18-29 years in good health and CMV-seronegative.

V gene TRBV13 combines with J gene TRBJ2-1, with 9 bases that match TRBD2. The V and J ends lost 5 bases and 8 bases, in that order; junction bases with no gene match: 4. In germline, CDR1 is PRHDT, CDR2 FYEKMQ (reference sequence). The CDR3 sequence is 13 residues long. Here the CDR3 reads CASSHLAGYEQFF. DNA for the CDR3: TGTGCCAGCAGCCACCTAGCGGGATATGAGCAGTTCTTC.

With respect to this clone: One junction end does not reproduce the germline sequence, and a read error may be involved. The rearrangement uses TRBV7-9 and TRBJ2-3; TRBD2 matches 15 bases. Per the germline V gene, CDR1 is SEHNR and CDR2 is FQNEAQ (reference sequence). The CDR3 totals 17 residues. CDR3 DNA: TGTTCCAGCAGCTTAGGACTAGCGGGAGGGCATAGAGATACGCAGTATTTT. Its protein product is CSSSLGLAGGHRDTQYF.

This chain links TRBV7-2 with TRBJ2-4; TRBD1 matches 9 bases. The trim removed 5 bases at V and 7 bases at J, leaving 6 bases unmatched. Germline V lookup: CDR1 SGHTA, CDR2 FQGNSA. This CDR3 contains 14 residues. DNA for the CDR3: TGTGCCAGCAGCCCCGGGACAGGGTCCAACATTCAGTACTTC. This encodes CASSPGTGSNIQYF.

The rearrangement joins TRBV6-5 to TRBJ1-1; 7 bases agree with TRBD1. Trimming took 4 bases from V and 8 from J; bases not matched to a gene: 13. The germline gives CDR1 MNHEY, CDR2 SVGAGI. This CDR3 comprises 15 residues. The CDR3 sequence is CASSSYGDSLVEAFF. DNA for the CDR3: TGTGCCAGCAGTTCATATGGGGACAGCTTGGTCGAAGCTTTCTTT.

The chain recombines TRBV25-1 with TRBJ1-5; 9 bases match TRBD1. J gave up 3 bases and V 4 bases, and 7 bases lay outside the gene matches. The CDR3 spans 16 residues. CDR1 MGHDK and CDR2 SYGVNS come from the germline V gene. The DNA for the CDR3 is TGTGCCAGCAGTGGACCGGGACAGGGCTTCAATCAGCCCCAGCATTTT. The encoded protein is CASSGPGQGFNQPQHF.

This clone has more than one count but fewer than ten. The CDR3 coding sequence is TGTGCCAGCAGTTTATCAGGGATTGGTGGCTACACCTTC. Translated, it gives CASSLSGIGGYTF. The chain uses TRBV28 and TRBJ1-2, with D possibly TRBD1 on 5 matching bases. The CDR3 covers 13 residues. V lost 1 base to trimming and J lost 7 bases, with 10 bases between them. From germline, CDR1 is MDHEN and CDR2 SYDVKM.

The chain recombines TRBV28 with TRBJ1-2; 7 bases agree with TRBD1. The CDR3 is made up of 13 amino acids. V lost 8 bases to trimming and J lost 4 bases; unmatched junction nucleotides: 7. Per germline, CDR1 MDHEN and CDR2 SYDVKM. CDR3 loop: CASWDSKTYGYTF. DNA of the CDR3: TGTGCCAGCTGGGACAGCAAAACCTATGGCTACACCTTC.

The chain has TRBV5-1 and TRBJ2-6; TRBD2 agrees at 8 bases. The CDR3 is 17 residues long. J gave up 3 bases and V 4 bases, and 9 bases lay outside the gene matches. The germline gives CDR1 SGHRS, CDR2 YFSETQ. The CDR3 DNA is TGCGCCAGCAGCCAAAAGCGGGAGTATATTGGGGCCAACGTCCTGACTTTC. It encodes CASSQKREYIGANVLTF.

The rearrangement joins TRBV6-6 to TRBJ1-3, with D perhaps TRBD1 (6 bases). The length of the CDR3 is 15 residues. Per the germline V gene, CDR1 is MNHNY and CDR2 is SVGAGI (reference sequence). V lost 6 bases and J lost 0, with 12 bases in between. The CDR3 nucleotides are TGTGCCAGCAGCTACACAGGGACCTCTGGAAACACCATATATTTT. The encoded protein is CASSYTGTSGNTIYF.

This chain links TRBV15 with TRBJ2-7; perhaps TRBD1 as D (6 bases). The V end was cut by 0 bases, the J end by 3 bases, with 12 bases between. CDR1 is LNHNV, CDR2 YYDKDF, per germline (reference sequence). The CDR3 is made up of 15 amino acids. The CDR3 DNA reads as TGTGCCACCAGCAGAGATGCAGGGGCTGACTACGAGCAGTACTTC. This sequence encodes CATSRDAGADYEQYF.

The chain employs TRBV7-3 and TRBJ2-1, with 7 nucleotides matching TRBD1. Per germline, CDR1 SGHTA and CDR2 FQGTGA. CDR3 length equals 13 residues. V was clipped by 5 bases and J by 5 bases; unmatched bases: 3. In nucleotides, the CDR3 is TGTGCCAGCAGCCAAGACAGGGACAATGAGCAGTTCTTC. This encodes CASSQDRDNEQFF.

The chain joins TRBV6-5 to TRBJ1-2; the D gene is possibly TRBD1 (5 bases). The germline CDR1 and CDR2 sequences are MNHEY and SVGAGI. CDR3 length: 15 amino acids. V was cut by 5 bases and J by 0 bases, with 13 bases left in between. In DNA, the CDR3 is TGTGCCAGCAGTCGCGCAGGGTATTCTAACTATGGCTACACCTTC. Amino acid sequence: CASSRAGYSNYGYTF.

The chain is built from TRBV4-3 and TRBJ2-1, with TRBD2 matching over 7 bases. This CDR3 region has 15 residues. In germline, CDR1 is LGHNA, CDR2 YSLEER. J was trimmed by 5 bases and V by 4 bases; bases with no gene match: 8. The CDR3 bases are TGCGCCAGCAGCCCCGGACTAGAGCGGCACAATGAGCAGTTCTTC. It codes for CASSPGLERHNEQFF.

V gene TRBV7-3 combines with J gene TRBJ2-1, with 9 bases identical to TRBD2. This CDR3 comprises 20 residues. Germline V gene data show CDR1 as SGHTA and CDR2 as FQGTGA. V was pared by 2 bases and J by 0 bases, with 14 bases of the junction left unmatched. Here the CDR3 reads CASSLWLVSGRDGSYNEQFF. CDR3 bases: TGTGCCAGCAGCTTATGGCTTGTTAGCGGGAGAGATGGCTCCTACAATGAGCAGTTCTTC.

This clone was seen only once. The gene calls are TRBV28 and TRBJ2-7; 7 bases align to TRBD1. CDR1 and CDR2 from the germline V gene are MDHEN and SYDVKM. V dropped 5 bases and J dropped 3; count of bases not matched to a gene: 7. The CDR3 runs to 14 residues. CDR3: CASSANRGFYEQYF. The CDR3 coding sequence is TGTGCCAGCAGTGCGAACAGGGGCTTCTACGAGCAGTACTTC.

This chain links TRBV7-9 with TRBJ1-1; TRBD1 aligns across 11 bases. CDR1 is SEHNR and CDR2 is FQNEAQ in the germline V gene (reference sequence). The CDR3 runs 16 residues. Trimming cost V 5 bases and J 0 bases; bases outside gene matches: 5. As DNA, the CDR3 is TGTGCCAGCAGCGGGGGACAGGGGGGAATGAACACTGAAGCTTTCTTT. This translates into CASSGGQGGMNTEAFF.

The rearrangement links TRBV10-1 to TRBJ2-5, with TRBD1 as a possible D gene (6 bases). The CDR3 is 13 residues long. Deletions cut 5 bases from V and 5 bases from J, with 12 bases between. Germline CDR1 is WNHNN and CDR2 is SYGVQD (reference sequence). The CDR3 region has the DNA TGCGCCAGCAGTCCGGGACACTACGAGACCCAGTACTTC. Its translation: CASSPGHYETQYF.

Of note for this clone: An end of the junction differs from the germline gene, which may be a read error. The J gene is TRBJ1-2, the V gene TRBV28; 7 nucleotides align to TRBD1. This CDR3 spans 15 amino acids. Germline CDR1 MDHEN, CDR2 SYDVKM. CDR3 amino acids: CAHGSGQAYNYGYTF. DNA of the CDR3: TGCGCTCATGGGAGCGGACAGGCCTATAACTATGGCTACACCTTC.

The chain is built from TRBV7-9 and TRBJ2-5; D gene unclear. The DNA end favors TRBJ2-7, so the J call may be wrong. There are 14 residues in the CDR3. Germline V gene data show CDR1 as SEHNR and CDR2 as FQNEAQ (reference sequence). The CDR3 DNA is TGTGCCAGCAGCTTAGGGCAGTCTCGAGGCGAGCAGTACTTC. It yields the protein CASSLGQSRGEQYF.

This clone appeared once. The rearrangement links TRBV30 to TRBJ1-2; maybe TRBD1 (6 bases). This CDR3 is 14 amino acids long. The germline V gene encodes CDR1 GTSNPN and CDR2 SVGIG (reference sequence). V was shortened by 3 bases and J by 2 bases, with 13 bases between the two germline ends. The CDR3 coding sequence is TGTGCCTGGAGCCATTCCACAGGGAACTATGGCTACACCTTC. Encoded protein: CAWSHSTGNYGYTF.

The CDR3 loop is CSVEGFRGREQYF. The CDR3 coding sequence is TGCAGCGTTGAAGGTTTCAGGGGGCGCGAGCAGTACTTC. V is TRBV29-1 and J is TRBJ2-7; 8 bases line up with TRBD1. V was clipped by 1 base and J by 6 bases; unmatched bases: 5. Per germline, CDR1 SQVTM and CDR2 ANQGSEA. CDR3 length: 13 amino acids.

CDR3 amino acids: CASSLRGLNEKLFF. Here the CDR3 DNA reads TGTGCCAGCAGTTTACGGGGGTTGAATGAAAAACTGTTTTTT. V usage is TRBV25-1 and J usage is TRBJ1-4; possibly TRBD1 for D (5 bases). Between the trimmed V and J ends, which lost 5 bases and 5 bases, there was a span of 12 bases. Germline V lookup: CDR1 MGHDK, CDR2 SYGVNS. The CDR3 sequence is 14 residues long.

V is TRBV27 and J is TRBJ1-1; 9 bases fit TRBD1. The CDR3 has 15 amino acids. Trimming took 3 bases from V and 5 from J; bases not matched to a gene: 7. CDR1 MNHEY and CDR2 SMNVEV come from the germline V gene (reference sequence). As DNA, the CDR3 is TGTGCCAGCAGTTTCGAACAGGGGGCGGCGACTGAAGCTTTCTTT. Encoded protein: CASSFEQGAATEAFF.

The chain is built from TRBV7-2 and TRBJ1-2; D remains ambiguous. The V gene's germline CDR1 is SGHTA and CDR2 FQGNSA. The CDR3 is 13 amino acids. With 3 bases removed from V and 4 bases from J, the gap between germline ends came to 9 bases. CDR3 coding DNA: TGTGCCAGCAGCTTTGCAGGATCCTATGGCTACACCTTC. Translating it yields CASSFAGSYGYTF.

This clone has just a few counts. The chain carries TRBV4-3 and TRBJ2-1; D not certain. The CDR3 covers 17 residues. Trimming stripped 0 bases from V and 4 bases from J, with 16 bases between. Germline V gene sequence: CDR1 LGHNA, CDR2 YSLEER. The chain's CDR3 is CASSQELEQLTYNEQFF. CDR3 nucleotide sequence: TGCGCCAGCAGCCAAGAATTGGAACAGCTCACTTACAATGAGCAGTTCTTC.

This chain links TRBV28 with TRBJ2-4, with 7 bases lining up with TRBD1. CDR1 and CDR2 (germline): MDHEN, SYDVKM. CDR3 length equals 14 residues. V lost 3 bases and J lost 8; bases outside the gene matches: 7. The CDR3 region has the DNA TGTGCCAGCAGTTTGGGACAGTTTAGGGACATTCAGTACTTC. As protein: CASSLGQFRDIQYF.

This chain joins TRBV28 and TRBJ1-4; D is ambiguous. Trimming took off 7 bases at V and 3 bases at J, with 12 bases between the two ends. Germline-derived CDR1 and CDR2 are MDHEN and SYDVKM. The length of the CDR3 is 14 residues. The CDR3 loop is CASTARQANEKLFF. CDR3 coding DNA: TGTGCCAGCACCGCCCGGCAGGCTAATGAAAAACTGTTTTTT.

Regarding this clone: An end of the junction differs from the germline gene, which may be a read error. Different DNA sequences within this sample yield the same CDR3. The chain recombines TRBV7-9 with TRBJ2-7; 11 nucleotides match TRBD2. Germline V gene data show CDR1 as SEHNR and CDR2 as FQNEAQ (reference sequence). The CDR3 covers 16 residues. The CDR3: CSSSLFSGRAPYEQYF. CDR3 sequence (DNA): TGTTCCAGCAGCTTATTTAGCGGGAGGGCACCCTACGAGCAGTACTTC.

In DNA form, the CDR3 reads TGCAGCGTCCATAGGGGACTAGCGGGAGGGGAGACCCAGTACTTC. This codes for CSVHRGLAGGETQYF. The chain links TRBV29-1 to TRBJ2-5; TRBD2 matches 16 bases. This CDR3 comprises 15 residues. V dropped 6 bases and J dropped 5; count of bases not matched to a gene: 6. Germline CDR1 reads SQVTM; CDR2 reads ANQGSEA.

V and J are TRBV6-5 and TRBJ2-3; 14 bases align to TRBD2. This CDR3 is built from 16 residues. The germline V gene has CDR1 MNHEY and CDR2 SVGAGI. Trimming removed 4 bases from V and 3 bases from J; junction bases left unmatched: 3. The CDR3 DNA is TGTGCCAGCAGTTCCGGACTAGCGGGAGGTACAGATACGCAGTATTTT. It translates to CASSSGLAGGTDTQYF.